Listed below are T cell receptor beta chains from one sample, sequenced in a study of blood T cell repertoires in COVID-19. The data were produced by immunoSEQ multiplex PCR, yet TCRdb's version contains in-frame clones alone and is incomplete. The sample contains 200,000 to 250,000 clones, over 70% of which appear only once. Sample: PBMCs or T cells enriched from blood (not recorded which). These receptors came from a woman aged 25 to 39 who had been exposed to COVID-19. CDR3s include the opening cysteine and the closing phenylalanine or tryptophan. D genes are given only for firm matches. Size tells how often a clone was seen (once, few, many) or the class of an expanded clone, and some rows leave it out.

j_gene: TRBJ1-1; d_gene: TRBD1; v_gene: TRBV29-1; abundance: few; CDR3aa: CSVLGQGNTEAFF; CDR3nt: TGCAGCGTTCTAGGACAGGGTAACACTGAAGCTTTCTTT
j_gene: TRBJ2-7; d_gene: TRBD1; v_gene: TRBV4-1; abundance: -; CDR3aa: CASSRGQGGTYEQYF; CDR3nt: TGCGCCAGCAGCCGAGGACAGGGGGGGACCTACGAGCAGTACTTC
j_gene: TRBJ1-4; d_gene: -; v_gene: TRBV6-5; abundance: -; CDR3aa: CASSWGGQGEKLFF; CDR3nt: TGTGCCAGCAGTTGGGGGGGGCAGGGGGAAAAACTGTTTTTT
j_gene: TRBJ1-5; d_gene: TRBD1; v_gene: TRBV29-1; abundance: -; CDR3aa: CSVRTGEDQPQHF; CDR3nt: TGCAGCGTAAGGACAGGGGAGGATCAGCCCCAGCATTTT
j_gene: TRBJ2-1; d_gene: -; v_gene: TRBV4-1; abundance: -; CDR3aa: CASSQLPPHSSYNEQFF; CDR3nt: TGCGCCAGCAGCCAACTCCCTCCCCATAGCTCCTACAATGAGCAGTTCTTC
j_gene: TRBJ1-2; d_gene: -; v_gene: TRBV29-1; abundance: -; CDR3aa: CSVGKGGGYTF; CDR3nt: TGCAGCGTTGGCAAGGGAGGCGGCTACACCTTC
j_gene: TRBJ2-1; d_gene: TRBD2; v_gene: TRBV2; abundance: -; CDR3aa: CASSNLAGGNNEQFF; CDR3nt: TGTGCCAGCAGTAACCTAGCGGGAGGGAACAATGAGCAGTTCTTC
j_gene: TRBJ1-1; d_gene: TRBD1; v_gene: TRBV5-8; abundance: -; CDR3aa: CASSPQGARVRNTEAFF; CDR3nt: TGTGCCAGCAGCCCTCAGGGGGCGCGGGTACGGAACACTGAAGCTTTCTTT
j_gene: TRBJ2-1; d_gene: -; v_gene: TRBV6-5; abundance: -; CDR3aa: CASSYRRGANNEQFF; CDR3nt: TGTGCCAGCAGTTACAGACGCGGAGCCAACAATGAGCAGTTCTTC
j_gene: TRBJ2-2; d_gene: -; v_gene: TRBV4-1; abundance: -; CDR3aa: CASSHKSRGTGELFF; CDR3nt: TGCGCCAGCAGCCACAAGAGCAGGGGCACCGGGGAGCTGTTTTTT
j_gene: TRBJ1-5; d_gene: TRBD1; v_gene: TRBV30; abundance: -; CDR3aa: CAWSVAGTGGQPQHF; CDR3nt: TGTGCCTGGAGTGTAGCGGGGACAGGTGGGCAGCCCCAGCATTTT
j_gene: TRBJ2-7; d_gene: TRBD1; v_gene: TRBV11-2; abundance: -; CDR3aa: CASGAHRGPGYEQYF; CDR3nt: TGTGCCAGCGGAGCTCACAGGGGGCCGGGATACGAGCAGTACTTC
j_gene: TRBJ1-5; d_gene: TRBD1; v_gene: TRBV6-5; abundance: -; CDR3aa: CASSRGAGQPQHF; CDR3nt: TGTGCCAGCAGCAGGGGGGCTGGGCAGCCCCAGCATTTT
j_gene: TRBJ1-1; d_gene: TRBD1; v_gene: TRBV27; abundance: -; CDR3aa: CASKPTGANTEAFF; CDR3nt: TGTGCCAGCAAGCCGACAGGGGCGAACACTGAAGCTTTCTTT
j_gene: TRBJ1-5; d_gene: -; v_gene: TRBV18; abundance: -; CDR3aa: CASSSGVSNQPQHF; CDR3nt: TGTGCCAGCTCATCAGGGGTGAGCAATCAGCCCCAGCATTTT
j_gene: TRBJ2-7; d_gene: TRBD1; v_gene: TRBV27; abundance: -; CDR3aa: CASSFSRDRAVLSYEQYF; CDR3nt: TGTGCCAGCAGTTTCTCTCGGGACAGGGCTGTTCTCTCCTACGAGCAGTACTTC
j_gene: TRBJ2-7; d_gene: -; v_gene: TRBV19; abundance: -; CDR3aa: CASSIYGGAANYEQYF; CDR3nt: TGTGCCAGTAGTATATACGGCGGGGCGGCTAACTACGAGCAGTACTTC
j_gene: TRBJ2-4; d_gene: TRBD1; v_gene: TRBV4-1; abundance: -; CDR3aa: CASSQGDRGPKNIQYF; CDR3nt: TGCGCCAGCAGCCAAGGGGACAGGGGGCCCAAAAACATTCAGTACTTC
j_gene: TRBJ2-1; d_gene: TRBD2; v_gene: TRBV30; abundance: -; CDR3aa: CAWSGWGLSGSEQFF; CDR3nt: TGTGCCTGGAGTGGGTGGGGACTATCCGGCAGTGAGCAGTTCTTC
j_gene: TRBJ1-1; d_gene: -; v_gene: TRBV10-2; abundance: -; CDR3aa: CASSDAQGFVDTEAFF; CDR3nt: TGCGCCAGCAGTGACGCCCAGGGGTTTGTGGACACTGAAGCTTTCTTT
j_gene: TRBJ2-4; d_gene: TRBD2; v_gene: TRBV28; abundance: -; CDR3aa: CASSLFHTAGMKNIQYF; CDR3nt: TGTGCCAGCAGTTTATTCCATACAGCGGGAATGAAAAACATTCAGTACTTC
j_gene: TRBJ2-1; d_gene: -; v_gene: TRBV3-1/TRBV3-2; abundance: -; CDR3aa: CASSPKIQGWWEQFF; CDR3nt: TGTGCCAGCAGCCCCAAGATACAGGGCTGGTGGGAGCAGTTCTTC
j_gene: TRBJ1-2; d_gene: -; v_gene: TRBV7-9; abundance: -; CDR3aa: CASSLWTDYGYTF; CDR3nt: TGTGCCAGCAGCTTGTGGACTGACTATGGCTACACCTTC
j_gene: TRBJ1-1; d_gene: -; v_gene: TRBV19; abundance: -; CDR3aa: CASSMRRGGNTEAFF; CDR3nt: TGTGCCAGTAGTATGCGGCGGGGCGGGAACACTGAAGCTTTCTTT
j_gene: TRBJ1-4; d_gene: -; v_gene: TRBV28; abundance: -; CDR3aa: CASSTANEKLFF; CDR3nt: TGTGCCAGCAGTACGGCTAATGAAAAACTGTTTTTT
j_gene: TRBJ1-3; d_gene: -; v_gene: TRBV28; abundance: -; CDR3aa: CASRRMTGNTIYF; CDR3nt: TGTGCCAGCAGGCGGATGACCGGAAACACCATATATTTT
j_gene: TRBJ1-4; d_gene: TRBD1; v_gene: TRBV30; abundance: -; CDR3aa: CAWSQGQLNEKLFF; CDR3nt: TGTGCCTGGAGTCAGGGACAGCTAAATGAAAAACTGTTTTTT
j_gene: TRBJ2-7; d_gene: TRBD2; v_gene: TRBV3-1/TRBV3-2; abundance: -; CDR3aa: CASSQDGRGGEQYF; CDR3nt: TGTGCCAGCAGCCAAGACGGGAGGGGCGGCGAGCAGTACTTC
j_gene: TRBJ1-5; d_gene: TRBD1; v_gene: TRBV29-1; abundance: -; CDR3aa: CSVARDSNQPQHF; CDR3nt: TGCAGCGTTGCTAGGGACAGTAATCAGCCCCAGCATTTT
j_gene: TRBJ2-3; d_gene: TRBD2; v_gene: TRBV28; abundance: -; CDR3aa: CTSSLYPPRRLAATDTQYF; CDR3nt: TGTACCAGCAGTTTATACCCCCCCCGGAGGCTAGCGGCCACAGATACGCAGTATTTT
j_gene: TRBJ2-1; d_gene: -; v_gene: TRBV6-5; abundance: -; CDR3aa: CASSYLLGGNEQFF; CDR3nt: TGTGCCAGCAGTTACTTACTCGGAGGCAATGAGCAGTTCTTC
j_gene: TRBJ2-7; d_gene: TRBD2; v_gene: TRBV11-2; abundance: -; CDR3aa: CASSLAGLAGDEQYF; CDR3nt: TGTGCCAGCAGCTTAGCCGGTCTAGCGGGGGACGAGCAGTACTTC
j_gene: TRBJ1-3; d_gene: -; v_gene: TRBV10-3; abundance: -; CDR3aa: CAISTYAGNTIYF; CDR3nt: TGTGCCATCAGTACCTATGCAGGAAACACCATATATTTT
j_gene: TRBJ2-2; d_gene: -; v_gene: TRBV7-6; abundance: few; CDR3aa: CASSLGGQRNTGELFF; CDR3nt: TGTGCCAGCAGCTTAGGCGGACAGAGGAACACCGGGGAGCTGTTTTTT
j_gene: TRBJ1-2; d_gene: TRBD1; v_gene: TRBV6-2/TRBV6-3; abundance: once; CDR3aa: CASSYYPGGMGYGYTF; CDR3nt: TGTGCCAGCAGTTACTATCCAGGGGGTATGGGCTATGGCTACACCTTC
j_gene: TRBJ2-7; d_gene: TRBD1; v_gene: TRBV11-3; abundance: -; CDR3aa: CASSTGTGLDEQYF; CDR3nt: TGTGCCAGCAGCACTGGGACAGGGTTGGACGAGCAGTACTTC
j_gene: TRBJ2-7; d_gene: -; v_gene: TRBV6-5; abundance: -; CDR3aa: CASRKGVLYEQYF; CDR3nt: TGTGCCAGCAGGAAGGGGGTCCTCTACGAGCAGTACTTC